The 21 T cell receptor beta chains presented below share a single source sample, sequenced in a study of identical twins. TCRdb re-called the 5' RACE reads with MiXCR, one entry per CDR3 protein. Here the sample spans about 240,000 distinct CDR3 sequences, approximately 11% being singletons. These data are also associated with another study on yellow fever vaccine responses in identical twins.

The specimen sequenced was memory (CD45RO+) T cells sorted from blood. These receptor sequences come from a woman aged 18-35 years in good health.

This clonotype was detected ten times or more. The V and J genes are TRBV5-1 and TRBJ2-5, with TRBD2 matching 9 bases. The CDR3 runs 14 residues. Germline lookup yields CDR1 SGHRS and CDR2 YFSETQ. After removal of 2 bases from V and 5 bases from J, the junction contained 4 bases not matched to a gene. The CDR3 reads CASSFSGSRETQYF. The CDR3 nucleotides read TGCGCCAGCAGCTTTAGCGGGAGTAGGGAGACCCAGTACTTC.

The chain couples TRBV29-1 to TRBJ2-1; no clear D. This CDR3 is 14 amino acids long. Germline V gene data show CDR1 as SQVTM and CDR2 as ANQGSEA. The V gene lost 3 bases and the J gene lost 4 bases, with 13 bases spanning the gap. The CDR3: CSVDRLRPYNEQFF. The CDR3 DNA sequence: TGCAGCGTTGACAGACTCCGCCCGTACAATGAGCAGTTCTTC.

This rearrangement joins TRBV7-8 to TRBJ1-1, with D perhaps TRBD1 (6 bases). V dropped 5 bases and J dropped 5 bases, with 18 bases sitting between them. This CDR3 region has 15 residues. Germline V gene data show CDR1 as SGHVS and CDR2 as FQNEAQ. This CDR3 is CASSPRGGRRTEAFF. CDR3 nucleotides: TGTGCCAGCAGCCCGAGAGGGGGGAGGAGGACTGAAGCTTTCTTT.

V and J are TRBV20-1 and TRBJ2-3; TRBD2 matches at 7 bases. V trimming: 6 bases; J trimming: 2 bases; junction bases outside the gene matches: 11. CDR3 length equals 15 residues. Germline CDR1 reads DFQATT; CDR2 reads SNEGSKA (reference sequence). Here the CDR3 DNA reads TGCAGTGCCTTCGATGGCGGGAGTGACACAGATACGCAGTATTTT. As protein: CSAFDGGSDTDTQYF.

This sequence joins TRBV11-2 and TRBJ1-1; D remains ambiguous. Trimming took off 2 bases at V and 0 bases at J, with 10 bases between the two ends. This CDR3 region has 15 residues. Germline CDR1 reads SGHAT; CDR2 reads FQNNGV. This CDR3 is CASSLRTGMNTEAFF. As DNA, the CDR3 is TGTGCCAGCAGCTTACGGACGGGCATGAACACTGAAGCTTTCTTT.

This clonotype has a handful of counts. The chain is built from TRBV15 and TRBJ2-5; unclear D gene. This CDR3 is built from 18 residues. Germline lookup yields CDR1 LNHNV and CDR2 YYDKDF (reference sequence). V lost 1 base, J lost 4 bases, and 22 bases lay in between. Here the CDR3 reads CATSRAKQTPLKPETQYF. CDR3 sequence (DNA): TGTGCCACCAGCAGAGCAAAGCAAACTCCCTTAAAGCCAGAGACCCAGTACTTC.

This clonotype was recorded a few times. The chain joins TRBV7-2 to TRBJ2-1; the D gene is possibly TRBD2 (7 bases). V was clipped by 7 bases and J by 2 bases, with 12 bases between them. In germline, CDR1 is SGHTA, CDR2 FQGNSA. The CDR3 length is 14 residues. CDR3 nucleotides: TGTGCCAGCAAGGGGGGGGGCACCTACAATGAGCAGTTCTTC. This codes for CASKGGGTYNEQFF.

This clonotype was recorded many times. This rearrangement joins TRBV7-2 to TRBJ2-1; weak D call: TRBD2 (5 bases). CDR1 and CDR2 (germline): SGHTA, FQGNSA. The CDR3 contains 15 residues. Deletions cut 6 bases from V and 0 bases from J, with 12 bases between. The CDR3 loop reads CASRRPGFSYNEQFF. The CDR3 coding sequence is TGTGCCAGCAGACGTCCGGGATTCTCCTACAATGAGCAGTTCTTC.

This chain connects TRBV6-1 to TRBJ2-3, with TRBD1 as a possible D gene (8 bases). The CDR3 covers 13 residues. The V gene lost 7 bases and the J gene lost 5 bases, with 13 bases spanning the gap. Germline V gene sequence: CDR1 MNHNS, CDR2 SASEGT. CDR3 sequence: CASKQGGRDTQYF. The CDR3 DNA sequence: TGTGCCAGCAAACAGGGGGGGAGAGATACGCAGTATTTT.

The rearrangement links TRBV6-2 or TRBV6-3 to TRBJ2-1; 12 bases agree with TRBD2. V was pared by 6 bases and J by 0 bases, with 12 bases of the junction left unmatched. CDR3 length: 19 amino acids. Germline V gene lookup returns CDR1 MNHEY and CDR2 SVGEGT. The CDR3 loop is CASRDTLAGGARSYNEQFF. The CDR3, as DNA: TGTGCCAGCAGAGATACCCTAGCGGGGGGGGCCCGCTCCTACAATGAGCAGTTCTTC.

The V and J genes are TRBV5-1 and TRBJ2-3; D is perhaps TRBD2 (5 bases). Looked up from germline, CDR1 is SGHRS and CDR2 is YFSETQ. This CDR3 region has 17 residues. Trimming left V 0 bases short and J 0 bases short, with 14 bases between. The CDR3 DNA reads TGCGCCAGCAGCTTGGTCCGACTTGGACTCAGCACAGATACGCAGTATTTT. Its translation is CASSLVRLGLSTDTQYF.

The V and J genes are TRBV5-1 and TRBJ1-5, with a possible D match to TRBD1 (5 bases). The CDR3 covers 14 residues. With 0 bases removed from V and 7 bases from J, the gap between germline ends came to 11 bases. Per the germline V gene, CDR1 is SGHRS and CDR2 is YFSETQ. The CDR3 region has the DNA TGCGCCAGCAGCTTGGGGGCAGGGAGGCAGCCCCAGCATTTT. Residues: CASSLGAGRQPQHF.

This clonotype was observed a handful of times. The chain carries TRBV5-1 and TRBJ1-5, with D unresolved. CDR1 is SGHRS, CDR2 YFSETQ, per germline. There are 9 residues in the CDR3. V gave up 7 bases and J gave up 7 bases, with 3 bases separating them. CDR3: CASLQPQHF. As DNA, the CDR3 is TGCGCCAGCCTACAGCCCCAGCATTTT.

This clonotype was detected only a few times. The V gene is TRBV9, the J gene TRBJ2-7; tentative D call: TRBD2 (6 bases). The CDR3 is 13 residues long. V was clipped by 7 bases and J by 2 bases, with 13 bases between them. CDR1 is SGDLS and CDR2 is YYNGEE in the germline V gene. The CDR3 sequence is CASGGTATYEQYF. DNA for the CDR3: TGTGCCAGCGGAGGGACCGCCACCTACGAGCAGTACTTC. The variable domain in full, with the rest retrieved from reference TRBV9 and TRBJ2-7, is DSGVTQTPKHLITATGQRVTLRCSPRSGDLSVYWYQQSLDQGLQFLIQYYNGEERAKGNILERFSAQQFPDLHSELNLSSLELGDSALYFCASGGTATYEQYFGPGTRLTVT.

This clonotype has just a few counts. The CDR3 is CSARDLGQGEADTQYF. The CDR3 bases are TGCAGTGCTAGAGATCTGGGGCAGGGTGAGGCAGATACGCAGTATTTT. This chain links TRBV20-1 with TRBJ2-3; the D gene is possibly TRBD1 (5 bases). Trimming cost V 0 bases and J 4 bases, with 17 bases left between them. Germline assignment: CDR1 DFQATT and CDR2 SNEGSKA (reference sequence). This CDR3 is built from 16 residues.

The J gene is TRBJ2-1, the V gene TRBV7-2, with D uncertain. The length of the CDR3 is 15 residues. The germline V gene encodes CDR1 SGHTA and CDR2 FQGNSA. Trimming left V 2 bases short and J 4 bases short, with 12 bases between. CDR3 loop: CASSLSSPTYNEQFF. In nucleotides, the CDR3 is TGTGCCAGCAGCTTATCTTCGCCCACTTACAATGAGCAGTTCTTC.

The CDR3, as DNA: TGTGCCAGCAGTCTCTGGGGACTAGCGGGAGATGCTACGCAGTATTTT. Translating gives CASSLWGLAGDATQYF. The genes are TRBV27 and TRBJ2-3; 14 positions match TRBD2. The CDR3 runs 16 residues. Germline CDR1 MNHEY, CDR2 SMNVEV (reference sequence). V trimming: 5 bases; J trimming: 8 bases; junction bases outside the gene matches: 9.

This clonotype was seen a few times. This rearrangement joins TRBV3-1 to TRBJ2-3; 7 nucleotides agree with TRBD2. This CDR3 has 16 residues. Germline-derived CDR1 and CDR2 are LGHDT and YNNKEL (reference sequence). V gave up 1 base and J gave up 2 bases; unmatched junction bases: 6. The CDR3 coding sequence is TGTGCCAGCAGCCAAGTGGGGGGGATGCTCACAGATACGCAGTATTTT. Translated: CASSQVGGMLTDTQYF.

The V gene is TRBV2, the J gene TRBJ2-1, with D tentatively TRBD2 (6 bases). The CDR3 spans 12 residues. Trimming stripped 6 bases from V and 10 bases from J, with 13 bases between. Germline values: CDR1 SNHLY, CDR2 FYNNEI. CDR3 DNA: TGTGCCAGCAGAGGGGACTCCCGCGAGCAGTTCTTC. Amino acids: CASRGDSREQFF.

This chain uses TRBV25-1 with TRBJ2-2, with D possibly called TRBD1 or TRBD2 (5 bases each). There are 14 residues in the CDR3. The V and J ends lost 6 bases and 6 bases respectively, with 14 bases between them. CDR1 and CDR2 (germline): MGHDK, SYGVNS. CDR3 nucleotide sequence: TGTGCCAGCAGGCCAGTGGGGGAAGCCGGGGAGCTGTTTTTT. It codes for CASRPVGEAGELFF. Full variable domain (missing parts from reference TRBV25-1 and TRBJ2-2): EADIYQTPRYLVIGTGKKITLECSQTMGHDKMYWYQQDPGMELHLIHYSYGVNSTEKGDLSSESTVSRIRTEHFPLTLESARPSHTSQYLCASRPVGEAGELFFGEGSRLTVL.

This clonotype was recorded a few times. V is TRBV20-1 and J is TRBJ1-1; possible D gene TRBD1, 5 bases. The CDR3 covers 12 residues. V was cut by 6 bases and J by 3 bases, with 11 bases left in between. The germline CDR1 and CDR2 sequences are DFQATT and SNEGSKA (reference sequence). The CDR3 DNA reads TGCAGTGCAAGCACAGGCTACACTGAAGCTTTCTTT. Residues: CSASTGYTEAFF.